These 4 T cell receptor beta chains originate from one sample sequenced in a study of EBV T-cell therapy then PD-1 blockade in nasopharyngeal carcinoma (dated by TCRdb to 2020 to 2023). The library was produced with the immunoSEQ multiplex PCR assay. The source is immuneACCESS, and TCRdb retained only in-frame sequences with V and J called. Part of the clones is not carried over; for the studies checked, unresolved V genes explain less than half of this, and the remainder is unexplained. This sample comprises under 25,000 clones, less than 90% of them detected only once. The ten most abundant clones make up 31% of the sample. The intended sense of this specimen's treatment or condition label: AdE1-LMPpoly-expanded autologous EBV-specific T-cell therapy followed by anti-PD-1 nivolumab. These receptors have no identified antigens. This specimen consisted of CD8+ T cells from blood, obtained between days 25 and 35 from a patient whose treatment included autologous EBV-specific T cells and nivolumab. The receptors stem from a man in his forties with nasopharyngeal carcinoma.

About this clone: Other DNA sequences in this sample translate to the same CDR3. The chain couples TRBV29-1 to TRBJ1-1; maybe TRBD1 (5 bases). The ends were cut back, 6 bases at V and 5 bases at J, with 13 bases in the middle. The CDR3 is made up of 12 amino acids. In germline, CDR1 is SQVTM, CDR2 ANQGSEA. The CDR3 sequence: CSVVPRGTEAFF. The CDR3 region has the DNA TGCAGCGTGGTACCCCGGGGGACTGAAGCTTTCTTT. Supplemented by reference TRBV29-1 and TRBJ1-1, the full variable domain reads SAVISQKPSRDICQRGTSLTIQCQVDSQVTMMFWYRQQPGQSLTLIATANQGSEATYESGFVIDKFPISRPNLTFSTLTVSNMSPEDSSIYLCSVVPRGTEAFFGQGTRLTVV.

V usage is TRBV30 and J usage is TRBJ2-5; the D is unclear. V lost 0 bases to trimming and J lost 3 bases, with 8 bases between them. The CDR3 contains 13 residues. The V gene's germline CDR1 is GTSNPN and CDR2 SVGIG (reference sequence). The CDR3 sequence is CAWSVRWKETQYF. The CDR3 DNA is TGTGCCTGGAGTGTACGGTGGAAAGAGACCCAGTACTTC.

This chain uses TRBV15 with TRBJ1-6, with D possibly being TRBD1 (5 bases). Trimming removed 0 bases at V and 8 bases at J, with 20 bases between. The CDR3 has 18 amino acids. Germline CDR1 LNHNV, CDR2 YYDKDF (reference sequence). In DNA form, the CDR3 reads TGTGCCACCAGCAGAGATGGGGGAAGGGATTGGCCAGATTCACCCCTCCACTTT. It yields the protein CATSRDGGRDWPDSPLHF.

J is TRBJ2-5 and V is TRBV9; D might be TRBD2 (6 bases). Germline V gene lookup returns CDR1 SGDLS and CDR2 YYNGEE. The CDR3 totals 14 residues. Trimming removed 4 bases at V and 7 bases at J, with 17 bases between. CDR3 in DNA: TGTGCCAGCAGCCCTAATGCGGGGTCCGGGACCCAGTACTTC. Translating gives CASSPNAGSGTQYF.